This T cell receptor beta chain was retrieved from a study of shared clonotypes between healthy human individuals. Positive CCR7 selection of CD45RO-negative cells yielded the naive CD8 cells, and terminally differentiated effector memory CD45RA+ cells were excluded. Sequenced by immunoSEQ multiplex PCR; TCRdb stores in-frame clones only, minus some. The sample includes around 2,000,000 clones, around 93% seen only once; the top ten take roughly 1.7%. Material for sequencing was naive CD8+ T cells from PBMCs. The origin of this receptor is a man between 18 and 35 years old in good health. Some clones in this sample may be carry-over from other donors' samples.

This CDR3 reads CASSWGQGHEQYF. In nucleotides, the CDR3 is TGCGCCAGCAGCTGGGGACAGGGCCACGAGCAGTACTTC. The genes are TRBV5-1 and TRBJ2-7; 9 positions match TRBD1. V lost 3 bases to trimming and J lost 5 bases; unmatched junction nucleotides: 3. The germline CDR1 and CDR2 sequences are SGHRS and YFSETQ. CDR3 length: 13 amino acids.